This TCR beta chain was profiled in a study of blood T cell repertoires in COVID-19 (TCRdb year 2020). For context, the study as a whole: Samples from collaborators originated in the United States, Italy and Spain and spanned both the acute and convalescent phases of COVID-19. The prospective study material was composed of cDNA or gDNA derived from T cells, B-cell-depleted T cells, or PBMCs. Deeply sampled blood TCRbeta repertoires from subjects exposed to, actively infected with, or recovered from COVID-19 were included in the dataset. The repertoires were made available in a free public database intended to serve as a resource for research on the immune response to SARS-CoV-2. Samples were obtained from the ongoing ImmuneRACE study (first 160 participants) and from some 1,200 subjects provided by 6 global collaborators. Sample metadata almost always included a de-identified subject ID, COVID-19 status, age in years and sex. Where available, HLA class I and class II types were taken from metadata supplied by the sample provider and were not determined by assay-based typing. Summary of the overall study and its limitations: The quantity of clinical and demographic metadata differed by source and by participant and was supplied without curation.

CDR1 and CDR2, looked up from the germline V gene, are SGHNT and YENEEA. Trimming accounts for 7 bases at V and 6 bases at J, while the number of junction bases matched to no gene is 8. The CDR3 runs 14 amino acids, cysteine and phenylalanine included. Of all the DNA, just the CDR3 is kept, 42 bases in frame from base 1. Turning to this clone: This receptor's antigen is unknown. Within one base of it there is no much larger clone, and no base qualities were kept.

The immunoSEQ Assay, a bias-controlled multiplex PCR, was used to amplify TCRbeta CDR3 regions from genomic DNA. The authors processed their data as follows. The number of nucleated cells in each sample was estimated from the amplification of reference gene primers within the assay. To quantify the absolute abundance of each unique TCRbeta CDR3 rearrangement, sequence reads were collapsed and filtered. For each sample, productive Simpson clonality was calculated as the square root of Simpson's diversity index across productive rearrangements. The table comes from immuneACCESS by way of TCRdb, which keeps in-frame sequences with V and J called. Part of the clones is missing from these tables; in studies checked, under half for an unresolved V gene and the rest for unknown reasons. D and trimming were read from the DNA, whereas the V and J calls and clone size are those reported in that table. This sample comprises 200,000 to 300,000 clones, about 82% of them detected only once. The ten largest clonotypes hold roughly 1.9% of the sample.

Enrolling through a virtual design, the prospective study's participants ranged in age from roughly 18 to 95 years and lived across approximately 25 United States geographic areas. In the prospective study, cohorts were assigned on the basis of participant-reported clinical history obtained from a screening survey and a study questionnaire. For ImmuneRACE Cohort 3, a participant was defined as recovered based on two consecutive negative NP/OP PCR tests, clearance by a healthcare professional, or resolution of symptoms. In the prospective study, whole blood, serum and a nasopharyngeal or oropharyngeal swab were collected from each participant by mobile phlebotomists. Additional blood draws and questionnaires over an approximately 2-month period could optionally be provided by prospective study participants. Blood samples from the prospective study were shipped frozen or at room temperature prior to DNA extraction.

The sequencing input was PBMCs or T cells enriched from blood (not recorded which). The rearrangement combines TRBV11-3 with TRBJ2-2; 7 central bases correspond to TRBD1. This TCR was sampled from a woman in her fifties or sixties who had recovered from COVID-19. The sequence in DNA is TGTGCCAGCATGACAGGGCGTACAGCCGGGGAGCTGTTTTTT. Its translation is CASMTGRTAGELFF.